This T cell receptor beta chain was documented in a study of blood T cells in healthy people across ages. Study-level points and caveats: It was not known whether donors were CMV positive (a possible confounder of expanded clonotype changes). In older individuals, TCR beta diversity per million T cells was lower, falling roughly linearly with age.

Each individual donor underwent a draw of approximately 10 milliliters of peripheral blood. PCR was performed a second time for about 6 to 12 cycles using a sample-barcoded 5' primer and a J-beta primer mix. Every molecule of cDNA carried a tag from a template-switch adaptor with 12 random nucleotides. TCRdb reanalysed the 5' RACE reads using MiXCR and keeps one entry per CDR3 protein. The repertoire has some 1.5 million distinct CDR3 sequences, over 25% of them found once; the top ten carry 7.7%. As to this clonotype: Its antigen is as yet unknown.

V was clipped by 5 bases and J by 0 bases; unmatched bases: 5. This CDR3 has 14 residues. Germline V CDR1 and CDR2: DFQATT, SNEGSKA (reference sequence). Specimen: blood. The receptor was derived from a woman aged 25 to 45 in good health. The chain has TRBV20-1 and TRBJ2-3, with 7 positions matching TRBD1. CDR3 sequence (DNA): TGCAGTGCTGCGGACAGGACTAGCACAGATACGCAGTATTTT. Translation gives CSAADRTSTDTQYF.